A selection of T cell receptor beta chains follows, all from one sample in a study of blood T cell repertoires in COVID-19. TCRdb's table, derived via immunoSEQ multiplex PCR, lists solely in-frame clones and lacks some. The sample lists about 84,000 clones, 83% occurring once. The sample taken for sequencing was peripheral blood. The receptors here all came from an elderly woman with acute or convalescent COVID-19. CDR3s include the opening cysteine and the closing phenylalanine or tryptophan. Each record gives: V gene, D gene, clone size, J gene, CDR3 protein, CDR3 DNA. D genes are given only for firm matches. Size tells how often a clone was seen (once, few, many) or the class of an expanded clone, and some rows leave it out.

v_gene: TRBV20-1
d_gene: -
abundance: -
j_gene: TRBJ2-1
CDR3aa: CSARREAEQFF
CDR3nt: TGCAGTGCTAGGCGTGAGGCTGAGCAGTTCTTC

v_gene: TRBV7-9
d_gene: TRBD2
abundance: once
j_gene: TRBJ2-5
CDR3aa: CASSWTSGRGETQYF
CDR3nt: TGTGCCAGCAGCTGGACTAGCGGGAGAGGGGAGACCCAGTACTTC

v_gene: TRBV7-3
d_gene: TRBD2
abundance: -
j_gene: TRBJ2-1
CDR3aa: CASSRTSGRENEQFF
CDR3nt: TGTGCCAGCAGCCGGACTAGCGGGAGAGAAAATGAGCAGTTCTTC

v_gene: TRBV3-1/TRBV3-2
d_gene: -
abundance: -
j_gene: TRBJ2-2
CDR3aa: CASSQEGGVNTGELFF
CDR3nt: TGTGCCAGCAGCCAAGAAGGCGGGGTAAACACCGGGGAGCTGTTTTTT

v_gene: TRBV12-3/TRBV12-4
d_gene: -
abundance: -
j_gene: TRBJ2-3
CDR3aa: CASRGQGTDTQYF
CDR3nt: TGTGCCAGCAGGGGGCAGGGAACAGATACGCAGTATTTT

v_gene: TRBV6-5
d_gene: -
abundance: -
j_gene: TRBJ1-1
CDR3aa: CASSYLRDTEAFF
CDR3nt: TGTGCCAGCAGTTACCTCAGGGATACTGAAGCTTTCTTT

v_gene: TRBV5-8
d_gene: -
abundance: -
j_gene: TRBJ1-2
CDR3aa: CASSLGDFYRNGYTF
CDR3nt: TGTGCCAGCAGCTTGGGTGACTTTTACCGTAATGGCTACACCTTC

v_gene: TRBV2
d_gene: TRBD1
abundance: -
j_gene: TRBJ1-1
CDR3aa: CASSERGQGDTEAFF
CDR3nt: TGTGCCAGCAGTGAAAGGGGACAGGGGGACACTGAAGCTTTCTTT

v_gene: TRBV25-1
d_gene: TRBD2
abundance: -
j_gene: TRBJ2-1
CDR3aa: CATTKRGLAGEGHNEQFF
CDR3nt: TGTGCCACCACTAAGAGGGGACTAGCGGGAGAAGGGCACAATGAGCAGTTCTTC

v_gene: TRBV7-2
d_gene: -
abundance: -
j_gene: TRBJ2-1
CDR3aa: CASSWGGLYNEQFF
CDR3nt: TGTGCCAGCAGCTGGGGGGGGCTATACAATGAGCAGTTCTTC

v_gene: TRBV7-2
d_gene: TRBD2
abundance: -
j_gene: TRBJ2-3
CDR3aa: CASSLGVAGGGLDTQYF
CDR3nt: TGTGCCAGCAGCTTAGGGGTAGCGGGAGGGGGACTCGATACGCAGTATTTT

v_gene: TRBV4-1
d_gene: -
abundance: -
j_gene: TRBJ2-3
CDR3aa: CASSQGPQSTSTDTQYF
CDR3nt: TGCGCCAGCAGCCAAGGTCCACAGTCTACTAGCACAGATACGCAGTATTTT

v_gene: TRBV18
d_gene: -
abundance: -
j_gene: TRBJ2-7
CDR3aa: CASSVDGGAYEQYF
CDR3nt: TGTGCCAGCTCCGTGGACGGCGGGGCGTACGAGCAGTACTTC

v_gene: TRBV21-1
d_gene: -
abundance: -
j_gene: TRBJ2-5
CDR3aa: CASSKRQGYQETQYF
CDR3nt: TGTGCCAGCAGCAAGCGACAGGGGTACCAAGAGACCCAGTACTTC

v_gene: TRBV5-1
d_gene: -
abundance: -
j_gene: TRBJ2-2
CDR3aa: CASTLSNTGELFF
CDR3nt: TGCGCCAGCACGCTATCGAACACCGGGGAGCTGTTTTTT

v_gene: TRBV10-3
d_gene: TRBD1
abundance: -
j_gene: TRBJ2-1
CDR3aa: CAISETGAANEQFF
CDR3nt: TGTGCCATCAGTGAGACAGGGGCGGCCAATGAGCAGTTCTTC

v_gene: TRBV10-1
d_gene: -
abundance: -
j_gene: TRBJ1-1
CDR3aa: CASSESGQGPPNTEAFF
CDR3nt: TGCGCCAGCAGTGAGTCGGGGCAGGGGCCGCCGAACACTGAAGCTTTCTTT

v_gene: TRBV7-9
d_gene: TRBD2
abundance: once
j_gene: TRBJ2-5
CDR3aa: CASSLGSGILQETQYF
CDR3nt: TGTGCCAGCAGCTTAGGTAGCGGGATACTCCAAGAGACCCAGTACTTC

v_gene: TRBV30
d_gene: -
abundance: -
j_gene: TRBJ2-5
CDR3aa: CAWSVGAPETQYF
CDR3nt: TGTGCCTGGAGTGTTGGAGCTCCGGAGACCCAGTACTTC

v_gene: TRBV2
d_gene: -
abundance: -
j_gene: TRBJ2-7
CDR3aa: CASTREHEQYF
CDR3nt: TGTGCCAGCACTCGGGAGCACGAGCAGTACTTC

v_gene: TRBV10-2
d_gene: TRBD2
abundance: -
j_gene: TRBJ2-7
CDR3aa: CASRKLAKSSYEQYF
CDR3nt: TGCGCCAGCAGGAAACTAGCGAAGAGCTCCTACGAGCAGTACTTC

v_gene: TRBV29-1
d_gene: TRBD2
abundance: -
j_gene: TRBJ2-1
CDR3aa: CSVFVGGYNEQFF
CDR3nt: TGCAGCGTTTTTGTGGGGGGGTACAATGAGCAGTTCTTC

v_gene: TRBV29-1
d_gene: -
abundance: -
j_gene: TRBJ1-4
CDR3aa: CSATTATNEKLFF
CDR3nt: TGCAGCGCTACGACAGCAACTAATGAAAAACTGTTTTTT

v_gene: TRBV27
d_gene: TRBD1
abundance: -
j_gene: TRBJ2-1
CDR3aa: CASSLLATGDEQFF
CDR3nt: TGTGCCAGCAGTTTACTCGCTACAGGGGATGAGCAGTTCTTC

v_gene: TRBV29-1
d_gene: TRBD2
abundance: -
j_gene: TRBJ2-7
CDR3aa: CSVLLAGRTYEQYF
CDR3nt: TGCAGCGTCCTTCTAGCGGGACGCACCTACGAGCAGTACTTC

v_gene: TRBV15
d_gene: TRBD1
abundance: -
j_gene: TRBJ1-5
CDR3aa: CATSRYSGQNNQPQHF
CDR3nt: TGTGCCACCAGCAGATACTCGGGACAGAACAATCAGCCCCAGCATTTT

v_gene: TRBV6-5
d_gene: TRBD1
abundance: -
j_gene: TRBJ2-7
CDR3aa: CASSTGTAIYEQYF
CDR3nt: TGTGCCAGCTCTACAGGGACAGCGATCTACGAGCAGTACTTC

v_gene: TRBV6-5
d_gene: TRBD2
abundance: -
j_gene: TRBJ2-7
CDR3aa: CASSYSVAGAYEQYF
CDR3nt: TGTGCCAGCAGTTACTCGGTAGCGGGAGCCTACGAGCAGTACTTC

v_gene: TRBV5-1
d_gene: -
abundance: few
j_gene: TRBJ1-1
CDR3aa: CASSLQSDLGTEAFF
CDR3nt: TGCGCCAGCAGCCTGCAGAGCGACTTGGGCACTGAAGCTTTCTTT

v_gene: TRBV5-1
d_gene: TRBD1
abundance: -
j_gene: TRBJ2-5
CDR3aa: CASSKGTVQETQYF
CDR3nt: TGCGCCAGCAGCAAGGGGACAGTTCAAGAGACCCAGTACTTC

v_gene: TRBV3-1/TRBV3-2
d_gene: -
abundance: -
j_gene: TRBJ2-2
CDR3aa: CASSLGHYSNTGELFF
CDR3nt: TGTGCCAGCAGCCTAGGACACTATTCGAACACCGGGGAGCTGTTTTTT